Listed here is a single TCR beta chain. The germline CDR1 and CDR2 sequences are SGHNT and YENEEA. V was pared by 4 bases and J by 4 bases, with 2 bases of the junction left unmatched. The CDR3 loop spans 13 amino acids. This table comes from immunoSEQ multiplex PCR, and its TCRdb copy is limited to in-frame clones, with some not included. Here the sample spans about 250,000 clones, around nine tenths being singletons. This sample is part of a study of blood T cell repertoires in COVID-19. Overall study: In each case, the material was cDNA or gDNA derived from T cells, B-cell-depleted T cells, or PBMCs.

The rearrangement uses TRBV11-3 and TRBJ2-5; 8 positions agree with TRBD2. The origin of this receptor is a man older than 75 with acute or convalescent COVID-19. The sample consisted of peripheral blood. The CDR3 DNA is TGTGCCAGCAGCTCGGGACTAGGAGAGACCCAGTACTTC. Translation: CASSSGLGETQYF.